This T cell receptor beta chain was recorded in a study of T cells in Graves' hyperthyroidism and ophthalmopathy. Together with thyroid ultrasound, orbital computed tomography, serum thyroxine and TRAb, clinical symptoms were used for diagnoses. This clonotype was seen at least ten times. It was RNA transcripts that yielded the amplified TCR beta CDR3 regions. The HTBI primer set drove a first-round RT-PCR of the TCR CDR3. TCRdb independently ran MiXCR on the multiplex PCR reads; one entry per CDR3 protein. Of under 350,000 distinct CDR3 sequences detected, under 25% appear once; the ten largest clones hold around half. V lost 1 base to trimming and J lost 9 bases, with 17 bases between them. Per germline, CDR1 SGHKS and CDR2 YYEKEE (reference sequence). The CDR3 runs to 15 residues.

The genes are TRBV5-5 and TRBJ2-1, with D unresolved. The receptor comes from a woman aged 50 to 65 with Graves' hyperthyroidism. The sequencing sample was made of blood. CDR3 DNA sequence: TGTGCCAGCAGCTTGAACGATAACCTGCTAACTGAGCAGTTCTTC. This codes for CASSLNDNLLTEQFF. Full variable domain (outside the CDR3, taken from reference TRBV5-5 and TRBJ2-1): DAGVTQSPTHLIKTRGQQVTLRCSPISGHKSVSWYQQVLGQGPQFIFQYYEKEERGRGNFPDRFSARQFPNYSSELNVNALLLGDSALYLCASSLNDNLLTEQFFGPGTRLTVL.